This TCR beta chain is from a study of CD8+CD57+ T cells in acquired aplastic anemia. Background on the study: Sorted cells (CD4+ and CD8+) yielded DNA amounts that averaged roughly 3.5 ug.

This clonotype was observed a handful of times. Before being chosen for sequencing, patients had shown CD8+CD57+ cell expansion by flow cytometry. The cohort consisted entirely of patients having severe acquired aplastic anemia. For CDR3 and TCR beta VDJ profiling, genomic DNA was the template used. TCRdb re-called the reads through MiXCR, storing one row per CDR3 protein. The data hold about 98,000 distinct CDR3 sequences, with around 70% observed a single time. The germline gives CDR1 MRHNA, CDR2 SNTAGT. The CDR3 runs 14 residues. After removal of 4 bases from V and 6 bases from J, the junction contained 4 bases not matched to a gene.

The sequenced sample consisted of sorted CD4+, CD8+, or CD8+CD57+ T cells (not recorded which) from PBMCs. This receptor was identified in a human donor with aplastic anemia. The chain uses TRBV6-4 and TRBJ2-1; 9 nucleotides agree with TRBD2. This CDR3 is CASSGTSESNEQFF. CDR3 in DNA: TGTGCCAGCAGTGGGACTAGCGAAAGCAATGAGCAGTTCTTC.